This T cell receptor (beta chain) was identified during a study of cytomegalovirus exposure and HLA in healthy donors (dated by TCRdb to 2015 to 2018). For the wider study: An earlier analysis of roughly 630 of the donors reported more than 250 Gb of sequence data and about 100 million unique TCR beta sequences from roughly 200 million T cells. An early release covering about 600 HLA-typed donors comprised about 300 gigabases of sequencing data and approximately 85 million unique TCR sequences. Among the roughly 430 genotyped donors, approximately 77% belonged to the genetic ancestry cluster associated with self-reported Caucasian donors. The study aimed to test whether signatures of past pathogen exposure could be identified by cataloging public T cell receptors. Using immunosequencing, the study profiled T cell repertoires from about 650 subjects and related those repertoires to cytomegalovirus serostatus. Along with the approximately 700-subject first cohort, a separate validation cohort of 120 different subjects was used. To predict cytomegalovirus infection status, the study brought together high-throughput TCR immunosequencing, statistical association of individual TCRs with disease status, and machine learning. In a later analysis, previously published TCR beta repertoires from some 640 donors were re-analyzed and high-resolution HLA genotyping was added so that TCR occurrence patterns could be studied. In the later analysis, no new phenotypic data were used to find candidate immune exposures; instead, reliance was placed on TCR beta sequences and their occurrence across donors. In an earlier analysis of roughly 580 of the donors, high-throughput TCR beta sequencing was used to judge whether each TCR beta V gene segment behaved as functional or pseudogenic. Donor age, sex, ethnicity and CMV serostatus were compiled alongside the repertoire data. Genome-wide SNP genotypes for about 65% of the roughly 700 donors were used in a later genetic analysis, which treated that subset as a discovery cohort. Every discovery cohort repertoire had been produced on one sequencing platform. HLA typing covered class I and class II loci at four-digit resolution. The number of typed donors differed by locus: about 620-630 for A, B, C, DRB1 and DQB1; some 540 for DQA1; some 590 for DPA1; and around 450 for DPB1. Four or five DR-DQ haplotypes were handled as single units for association and clustering, since linkage in the cohort was strong. Among 300 to 500 genotyped donors of the cohort, an average of around 250,000 unique TCR beta nucleotide sequences was sequenced per donor, of which roughly 17% were non-productive. What the authors observed across the whole study: A later analysis associated 15,000 to 20,000 TCR beta sequences with specific HLA alleles at a false discovery rate of 0.05. In a later analysis, TCR association rates were found to vary across HLA loci, with the most associated TCRs seen for DRB1 alleles and the fewest for HLA-C alleles. A later analysis found that HLA-associated TCR beta chains were more clonally expanded and had lower generation probabilities than equally common non-associated chains. A later analysis found that most CMV-associated TCR beta chains appeared HLA-restricted, with HLA associations seemingly driven largely by CMV exposure. Three of the identified cytomegalovirus-associated TCR beta chains were confirmed in vitro to be specific for cytomegalovirus antigens. When HLA alleles, especially DR and DQ, strongly co-occurred, attributing TCR associations to individual alleles was difficult. A later genetic analysis reported fewer N-insertions in productive TCRs among donors in an Asian-associated ancestry cluster than the roughly 700-donor mean. Because HLA typing was unavailable for some donors at each locus, only the typed subset was used in association tests. The classifier was reported to diagnose cytomegalovirus status with high specificity and sensitivity in both the original and validation cohorts. A later genetic analysis associated a missense DCLRE1C variant with V-gene and J-gene trimming of TCR beta chains, and an independent cohort replicated the association. Immune exposure information for the cohort was limited to CMV serostatus. Correlated functional status among segregating V segments might be attributable to linkage disequilibrium, but an unknown experimental factor could not be ruled out. A later analysis reported that several top co-occurrence clusters appeared linked to parvovirus B19, influenza, CMV and Epstein-Barr virus. The 87-base-pair reads could not distinguish some IMGT-functional V segments, including TRBV6-2 and TRBV6-3, so those segments were excluded. The authors suggested that the approach could potentially be extended to other disease states and immunological phenotypes. A cluster of highly shared sequence variants was judged likely to represent a technical artifact of the sequencing pipeline. The study listed 150 to 200 TCR beta chains as associated with cytomegalovirus. The presence/absence analyses assumed that sequencing depth was roughly uniform across donors, and that assumption may not be true. In an earlier analysis of over 550 of the donors, most TCR beta V segments were observed in productive rearrangements about 90% or about 30% of the time, broadly matching IMGT annotations. A further reported finding was that TCR beta sequences accurately predicted the HLA-A and HLA-B alleles for most subjects in the first cohort. Most TCR sequences were observed very rarely across donors, whereas some public TCRs were present in many individuals. Because counts were too low, seventeen rarely observed V segments, including chromosome 9 orphons, were excluded from the earlier analysis of 587 of the donors. This cohort had only TCR beta chains sequenced, and the lack of alpha or paired-chain data limited which features could be detected.

Comment on this clone: No antigen is known for it. No much larger clone is present one base from it, and per-base qualities are unavailable.

The protocol used for the library was the immunoSEQ multiplex PCR assay. For the multiplex PCR, a mixture combining 60 forward primers for TCR Vbeta segments and 13 reverse primers for TCR Jbeta segments was used. Amplification of the CDR3 region of rearranged TCR beta genes was performed with a multiplex PCR assay on genomic DNA. Amplified TCR beta libraries were sequenced as 87-base-pair reads on the Illumina HiSeq System. In the paper's pipeline: A later analysis tallied around 80 million unique TCR beta chains across the 550 to 850 repertoires, and about 12 million of those chains were shared by two or more donors. Raw reads were error-corrected and collapsed into unique sequences by a nearest-neighbor algorithm in which closely related sequences were merged to remove PCR and sequencing errors. To assign V, D and J gene segments, CDR3 sequences were aligned to IMGT reference sequences. For a sequence to be retained, a match of at least six nucleotides was required to both a V gene segment and a J gene segment. A rearrangement was called productive if the CDR3 had no stop codons and remained in frame with V and J, and every other rearrangement was called non-productive. Following IMGT convention, CDR3 was defined as the stretch from the second conserved V-encoded cysteine up to the conserved J-encoded phenylalanine. Sequences without an unambiguous match to a single V gene segment were excluded from the earlier analysis of about 630 of the donors. An earlier analysis of a few hundred of the donors called V segments functional above 56.7% productive rearrangements and segregating when the between-donor standard deviation exceeded 5%. A statistical classification framework was built to diagnose cytomegalovirus status from the catalog of TCR beta chain sequences. A later analysis assigned V and J genes by comparing TCR nucleotide sequences with IMGT/GENE-DB human TR gene sequences. A later analysis assigned CDR3 sequences and most-parsimonious VDJ recombination scenarios with the TCRdist pipeline. In a later analysis, every TCR beta chain was defined by the combination of its CDR3 amino acid sequence and its V-gene family, and reads without a unique V-gene family were dropped. As a way to deal with suspected cross-contamination and a sequencing artifact, a later analysis dropped nearly 600 nucleotide sequences that were highly shared and had low generation probability. For each public chain, a later analysis derived a clonal expansion index from normalized ranks of inferred template counts within each repertoire. A later analysis computed generation probabilities with a VDJ recombination model fitted to out-of-frame rearrangements, and checked the results against IGoR. A later analysis scored TCR-TCR, TCR-HLA and TCR-CMV co-occurrence with hypergeometric tests, applying a repertoire-size bias correction to TCR pairs. False discovery rates were estimated in a later analysis by permuting HLA or CMV assignments 20 times. In a later analysis, co-occurring TCRs were grouped using DBSCAN, and TCRdist sequence similarity was added for clustering within HLA-allele-positive subsets. Co-occurrence clustering excluded repertoires with fewer than 30,000 or more than 120,000 public chains, plus five with anomalous nucleotide sharing. This immuneACCESS table, as held by TCRdb, lists in-frame sequences with V and J called but not all clones. Of the missing ones, under half trace to an unresolved V gene in checked studies; the others have no known cause. V and J calls and clone size are those listed in that table; D and trimming were worked out from the DNA. This sample is represented by around 85,000 clones; 70% to 80% of them were singletons. The ten largest clonotypes hold roughly 25% of the sample.

Inclusive of the bounding cysteine and phenylalanine, the CDR3 is 18 residues long. CDR3 DNA only is kept here, 54 bases in frame from base 1. V lost 1 base and J lost 2 bases; the stretch between them is 15 bases long. CDR1 is given as LNHDA and CDR2 as SQIVND, both from the germline V gene (reference sequence). The cohort consisted of more than 650 healthy bone marrow donors. All cohort members were sampled while nominally healthy, although unrecorded immune exposures were likely present. The donor tested CMV seropositive and was one of the 289 seropositive cohort members. Every donor gave a peripheral blood sample, and the peripheral blood mononuclear cells from that sample were used for TCR beta sequencing. The Qiagen DNeasy Blood Extraction Kit was used to extract genomic DNA from the blood cell samples.

The source material was PBMCs. The TCR originated in a woman aged 50 to 60 in good health and CMV-seropositive. In this chain, TRBV19 is recombined with TRBJ2-6; TRBD2 might be the D gene, on 7 matching bases. The nucleotide sequence is TGTGCCAGTAGTATAGTACGGGGGGCGGGTGCTGGGGCCAACGTCCTGACTTTC. Its amino acids are CASSIVRGAGAGANVLTF.